A single sample is the source of the 26 T cell receptor beta chains below, sequenced in a study of T cell responses to AZD1222 COVID-19 vaccine. Assay used: immunoSEQ multiplex PCR; TCRdb lists only in-frame clones, some missing. Among roughly 67,000 clones listed, about nine tenths were seen once. The specimen was peripheral blood, collected on day 0 of AZD1222 vaccination. These TCRs come from an adult in good health.

The DNA of the CDR3 is TGCGCCAGCAGCGGCGGGAGGGGCTCCTACAATGAGCAGTTCTTC. Its protein is CASSGGRGSYNEQFF. The genes are TRBV5-1 and TRBJ2-1, with TRBD2 identical over 9 bases. CDR3 size: 15 residues. Trimming at V came to 4 bases and at J to 0 bases, leaving 2 bases not matched to a gene. The V gene's germline CDR1 is SGHRS and CDR2 YFSETQ.

The chain joins TRBV30 to TRBJ1-5; a possible D gene is TRBD1 (5 bases). V lost 0 bases and J lost 7, with 13 bases in between. The CDR3 totals 14 residues. Germline CDR1 GTSNPN, CDR2 SVGIG (reference sequence). The CDR3 nucleotides are TGTGCCTGGAGTGTCGACAGTTTTCGGCAGCCCCAGCATTTT. Translated: CAWSVDSFRQPQHF.

J is TRBJ2-7 and V is TRBV4-1; D is unclear. Trimming took 4 bases from V and 0 from J, leaving 19 bases between them. In germline, CDR1 is MGHRA, CDR2 YSYEKL. The CDR3 covers 17 residues. Here the CDR3 reads CASSRFRNGQSSYEQYF. The DNA of the CDR3 is TGCGCCAGCAGCCGATTTCGGAACGGTCAGTCCTCCTACGAGCAGTACTTC.

The J gene is TRBJ1-5, the V gene TRBV10-2, with a possible D match to TRBD1 (6 bases). The germline V gene has CDR1 WSHSY and CDR2 SAAADI. Between the trimmed V and J ends, which lost 2 bases and 7 bases, there was a span of 6 bases. The CDR3 is made up of 12 amino acids. The CDR3 is CASSEGGQPQHF. The CDR3 coding sequence is TGCGCCAGCAGTGAGGGGGGCCAGCCCCAGCATTTT.

The V call is TRBV4-1, the J call TRBJ1-2; D unresolved. CDR3 size: 15 residues. V was pared by 0 bases and J by 6 bases, with 14 bases between. Germline V gene sequence: CDR1 MGHRA, CDR2 YSYEKL. CDR3 nucleotides: TGCGCCAGCAGCCAAGACTTCTCCTTTTATAATGGCTACACCTTC. It codes for CASSQDFSFYNGYTF.

The chain combines TRBV6-1 with TRBJ1-1; possible D gene TRBD1, 5 bases. V lost 2 bases, J lost 7 bases, and 11 bases lay in between. There are 13 residues in the CDR3. The germline gives CDR1 MNHNS, CDR2 SASEGT. CDR3: CASSEIGHYEAFF. In nucleotides, the CDR3 is TGTGCCAGCAGTGAAATAGGACACTATGAAGCTTTCTTT.

The V call is TRBV19, the J call TRBJ1-5; TRBD1 matches at 7 bases. The CDR3 totals 14 residues. CDR1 and CDR2 (germline): LNHDA, SQIVND (reference sequence). Unmatched junction bases numbered 8, after V lost 10 bases and J lost 2 bases. In nucleotides, the CDR3 is TGTGCCATAAAAACAGGGGTCGGCAATCAGCCCCAGCATTTT. This translates into CAIKTGVGNQPQHF.

The chain is built from TRBV28 and TRBJ2-1; 7 nucleotides line up with TRBD2. The CDR3 runs 18 residues. V lost 3 bases, J lost 0 bases, and 11 bases stayed unmatched. CDR1 MDHEN and CDR2 SYDVKM come from the germline V gene. The CDR3 coding sequence is TGTGCCAGCAGTTTCTGGTCGGCGGGAGCGACCTCCTACAATGAGCAGTTCTTC. It encodes CASSFWSAGATSYNEQFF.

CDR3 sequence: CATRSGALSPDTQYF. CDR3 coding DNA: TGTGCCACCCGAAGCGGGGCGCTTTCCCCAGATACGCAGTATTTT. The chain employs TRBV27 and TRBJ2-3; 7 bases are shared with TRBD2. J was trimmed by 4 bases and V by 10 bases; bases with no gene match: 14. The germline CDR1 and CDR2 sequences are MNHEY and SMNVEV (reference sequence). The CDR3 covers 15 residues.

The rearrangement links TRBV19 to TRBJ2-1, with TRBD2 matching over 9 bases. The V gene's germline CDR1 is LNHDA and CDR2 SQIVND (reference sequence). CDR3 length: 14 amino acids. With 4 bases clipped from V and 6 bases from J, the junction kept 4 bases outside the gene matches. CDR3 sequence: CASSTLAGVNEQFF. The CDR3 DNA reads TGTGCCAGTAGTACATTAGCGGGAGTCAATGAGCAGTTCTTC.

The chain employs TRBV5-1 and TRBJ2-3; 8 bases are a match to TRBD2. J gave up 2 bases and V 4 bases, and 12 bases lay outside the gene matches. The germline V gene has CDR1 SGHRS and CDR2 YFSETQ. This CDR3 is 17 amino acids long. For the CDR3, the DNA is TGCGCCAGCAGCCCCCTCGAGGGTAGCGGGACCACAGATACGCAGTATTTT. Encoded protein: CASSPLEGSGTTDTQYF.

This clone was observed once. The rearrangement joins TRBV2 to TRBJ2-1, with 7 positions matching TRBD2. CDR3 size: 16 residues. Germline V gives CDR1 SNHLY, CDR2 FYNNEI. J lost 4 bases, V lost 0 bases, and 6 bases had no gene match. The CDR3 here is CASSEARLADYNEQFF. CDR3 nucleotides: TGTGCCAGCAGTGAAGCGCGCCTAGCGGATTACAATGAGCAGTTCTTC.

The chain links TRBV27 to TRBJ2-3, with no clear D. V was cut by 0 bases and J by 10 bases, with 14 bases left in between. The CDR3 covers 14 residues. Germline CDR1 MNHEY, CDR2 SMNVEV (reference sequence). The CDR3 sequence is CASSLSFVYGAQYF. CDR3 nucleotides: TGTGCCAGCAGTTTATCATTTGTATACGGTGCGCAGTATTTT.

This sequence joins TRBV15 and TRBJ2-1, with 10 positions matching TRBD2. Germline V gene data show CDR1 as LNHNV and CDR2 as YYDKDF (reference sequence). The CDR3 extends over 15 amino acids. V dropped 0 bases and J dropped 6; count of bases not matched to a gene: 2. The CDR3 DNA sequence: TGTGCCACCAGCAGAGACGCTAGCGGGGGCAATGAGCAGTTCTTC. It yields the protein CATSRDASGGNEQFF.

The V and J genes are TRBV7-3 and TRBJ2-3; no firm D call. Deletions cut 5 bases from V and 1 base from J, with 7 bases between. CDR1 is SGHTA and CDR2 is FQGTGA in the germline V gene. The length of the CDR3 is 13 residues. The CDR3 is CASSLSRTDTQYF. The CDR3, as DNA: TGTGCCAGCAGCCTCTCCCGCACAGATACGCAGTATTTT.

V is TRBV6-5 and J is TRBJ2-1; 11 nucleotides match TRBD2. Germline CDR1 reads MNHEY; CDR2 reads SVGAGI. With V trimmed by 6 bases and J by 9 bases, 7 bases remained unmatched. The CDR3 is 14 amino acids. This chain's CDR3 is CASRLAGGPVEQFF. In DNA form, the CDR3 reads TGTGCCAGCAGGTTAGCGGGAGGGCCTGTTGAGCAGTTCTTC.

V is TRBV11-2 and J is TRBJ1-4; 7 nucleotides align to TRBD1. There are 14 residues in the CDR3. V was pared by 5 bases and J by 8 bases, with 8 bases of the junction left unmatched. Germline V gives CDR1 SGHAT, CDR2 FQNNGV. This CDR3 reads CASSQDRRREKLFF. The CDR3 coding sequence is TGTGCCAGCAGCCAGGACAGGCGACGCGAAAAACTGTTTTTT. Using reference TRBV11-2 and TRBJ1-4 for the parts outside the CDR3, the full variable domain is EAGVAQSPRYKIIEKRQSVAFWCNPISGHATLYWYQQILGQGPKLLIQFQNNGVVDDSQLPKDRFSAERLKGVDSTLKIQPAKLEDSAVYLCASSQDRRREKLFFGSGTQLSVL.

The V and J genes are TRBV24-1 and TRBJ2-2, with D hard to call. This CDR3 is built from 14 residues. The V and J ends lost 3 bases and 9 bases respectively, with 13 bases between them. CDR1 KGHDR and CDR2 SFDVKD come from the germline V gene. CDR3 DNA: TGTGCCACCAGTGATCCCGCATCCGTGAGGGAGCTGTTTTTT. Translating gives CATSDPASVRELFF.

This rearrangement joins TRBV14 to TRBJ1-1, with D unresolved. The CDR3 has 13 amino acids. Germline lookup yields CDR1 SGHDN and CDR2 FVKESK. Trimming cost V 4 bases and J 2 bases, with 8 bases left between them. The DNA of the CDR3 is TGTGCCAGCAGCCGTCTCCTCAACACTGAAGCTTTCTTT. Translation gives CASSRLLNTEAFF.

This clone appeared a few times. The chain is built from TRBV19 and TRBJ2-7; the D gene is possibly TRBD2 (6 bases). V lost 0 bases to trimming and J lost 0 bases, with 9 bases between them. Germline lookup yields CDR1 LNHDA and CDR2 SQIVND (reference sequence). This CDR3 has 15 residues. The chain's CDR3 is CASSIEDSGSYEQYF. CDR3 DNA: TGTGCCAGTAGTATAGAGGATAGCGGCTCCTACGAGCAGTACTTC.

The chain carries TRBV15 and TRBJ2-3; a possible D gene is TRBD2 (5 bases). The CDR3 is 15 amino acids. Germline loops: CDR1 LNHNV, CDR2 YYDKDF (reference sequence). V was clipped by 0 bases and J by 9 bases, with 16 bases between them. The CDR3 loop is CATSRDHGKLVTQYF. The CDR3, as DNA: TGTGCCACCAGCAGAGATCACGGAAAACTAGTCACGCAGTATTTT.

The chain recombines TRBV30 with TRBJ1-2, with D unresolved. V lost 0 bases and J lost 1, with 18 bases in between. The CDR3 consists of 17 residues. CDR1 is GTSNPN and CDR2 is SVGIG in the germline V gene (reference sequence). For the CDR3, the DNA is TGTGCCTGGAGTGTACACGACAACCTGGGGATTAACTATGGCTACACCTTC. Translation: CAWSVHDNLGINYGYTF. The complete variable domain, with remaining parts taken from reference TRBV30 and TRBJ1-2, reads SQTIHQWPATLVQPVGSPLSLECTVEGTSNPNLYWYRQAAGRGLQLLFYSVGIGQISSEVPQNLSASRPQDRQFILSSKKLLLSDSGFYLCAWSVHDNLGINYGYTFGSGTRLTVV.

The chain joins TRBV5-1 to TRBJ2-1; D uncertain. In germline, CDR1 is SGHRS, CDR2 YFSETQ. Trimming pared 2 bases from V and 7 bases from J, leaving 13 bases between. The CDR3 contains 14 residues. The CDR3 region is CASSFSHTENEQFF. CDR3 sequence (DNA): TGCGCCAGCAGCTTCTCGCATACAGAGAATGAGCAGTTCTTC.

J is TRBJ1-3 and V is TRBV3-1 (or the pseudogene TRBV3-2); TRBD1 matches 7 bases. CDR1 is LGHDT and CDR2 is YNNKEL in the germline V gene (reference sequence). V gave up 5 bases and J gave up 9 bases; unmatched junction bases: 13. This CDR3 is built from 15 residues. The CDR3 coding sequence is TGTGCCAGCAGCGCTGGAAGGGGGCGCGTTTCCACCATATATTTT. Its translation is CASSAGRGRVSTIYF.

The chain links TRBV20-1 to TRBJ1-4, with D tentatively TRBD1 (5 bases). Germline V CDR1 and CDR2: DFQATT, SNEGSKA (reference sequence). The length of the CDR3 is 13 residues. Trimming left V 3 bases short and J 4 bases short, with 9 bases between. The CDR3 DNA reads TGCAGTGCTAGTAGACAGAATAATGAAAAACTGTTTTTT. The encoded protein is CSASRQNNEKLFF.

The chain uses TRBV27 and TRBJ2-5; a weak D match, TRBD2 (6 bases). The germline CDR1 and CDR2 sequences are MNHEY and SMNVEV (reference sequence). This CDR3 has 13 amino acids. The germline V and J ends were trimmed by 3 bases and 4 bases, with 9 bases remaining between them. Here the CDR3 reads CASSFRGGETQYF. The CDR3 DNA is TGTGCCAGCAGTTTTAGGGGAGGAGAGACCCAGTACTTC.